This T cell receptor (beta chain) originates from a study of Ad26.COV2.S vaccination and SARS-CoV-2 variants. Overall study context: Donor allocation was to the COV1001 Ad26.COV2.S trial arm.

Trimming cost V 5 bases and J 5 bases; bases outside gene matches: 5. Germline CDR1 and CDR2: SGHNT and YENEEA. The CDR3 spans 13 residues. As regards this clone: Its matching antigen is unknown.

Broader study findings: Researchers cautioned that TCR breadth and depth analyses may have underestimated total T cell responses. Compared with placebo recipients, vaccine recipients had higher spike-specific TCR breadth. Comparability of non-spike TCR breadth was observed across vaccine and placebo recipients.

Profiling relied on immunoSEQ multiplex PCR, and the TCRdb table lists in-frame clones only, not all of them. The sample includes a few hundred thousand clones, approximately 87% seen only once; the top ten take 3.6%. Treatment defined: around 19 received Ad26.COV2.S at low or high dose, single or two shots; several received placebo; per-sample allocation not given. The study sampled participants on day 63 after the first vaccine or placebo injection. The V gene is TRBV11-3, the J gene TRBJ2-7; the match to TRBD1 covers 8 bases. The sequencing used peripheral blood, collected in a trial of Ad26.COV2.S vaccine versus placebo. This TCR derives from a person between 18 and 65 years old who received the Ad26.COV2.S COVID-19 vaccine or a placebo. CDR3 nucleotides: TGTGCCAGCAGCCAAGACAGGGGCCACGAGCAGTACTTC. Encoded protein: CASSQDRGHEQYF.